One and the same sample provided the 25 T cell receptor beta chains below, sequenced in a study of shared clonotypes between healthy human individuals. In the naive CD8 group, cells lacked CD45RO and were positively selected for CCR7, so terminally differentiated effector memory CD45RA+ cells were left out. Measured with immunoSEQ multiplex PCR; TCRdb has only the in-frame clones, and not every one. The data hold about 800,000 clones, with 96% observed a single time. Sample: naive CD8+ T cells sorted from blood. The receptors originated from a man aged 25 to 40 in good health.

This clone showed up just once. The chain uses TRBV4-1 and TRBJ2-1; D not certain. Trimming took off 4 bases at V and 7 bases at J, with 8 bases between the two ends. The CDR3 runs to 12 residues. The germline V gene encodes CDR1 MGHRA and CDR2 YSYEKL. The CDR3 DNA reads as TGCGCCAGCAGCCGTTATGGGAATGAGCAGTTCTTC. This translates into CASSRYGNEQFF.

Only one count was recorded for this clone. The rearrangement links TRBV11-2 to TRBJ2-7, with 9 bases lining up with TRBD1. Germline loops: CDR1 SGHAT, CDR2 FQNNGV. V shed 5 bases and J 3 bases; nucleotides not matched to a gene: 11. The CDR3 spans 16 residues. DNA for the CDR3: TGTGCCAGCAGCCCCACGACCCGGGACAGGGACTACGAGCAGTACTTC. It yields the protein CASSPTTRDRDYEQYF. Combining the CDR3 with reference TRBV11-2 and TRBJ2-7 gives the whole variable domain EAGVAQSPRYKIIEKRQSVAFWCNPISGHATLYWYQQILGQGPKLLIQFQNNGVVDDSQLPKDRFSAERLKGVDSTLKIQPAKLEDSAVYLCASSPTTRDRDYEQYFGPGTRLTVT.

The CDR3 loop is CASSPIQGLAEQYF. The CDR3 DNA follows: TGTGCCAGCAGCCCCATACAGGGATTGGCCGAGCAGTACTTC. The chain recombines TRBV7-6 with TRBJ2-7, with D tentatively TRBD1 (6 bases). V shed 5 bases and J shed 6 bases, with 17 bases lying between them. Per germline, CDR1 SGHVS and CDR2 FNYEAQ. This CDR3 is 14 amino acids long.

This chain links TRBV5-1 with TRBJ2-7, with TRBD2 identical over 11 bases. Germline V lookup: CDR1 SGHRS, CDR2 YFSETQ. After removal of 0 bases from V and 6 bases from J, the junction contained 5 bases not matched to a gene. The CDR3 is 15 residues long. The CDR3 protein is CASSLGLAGKLEQYF. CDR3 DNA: TGCGCCAGCAGCTTGGGACTAGCGGGAAAGCTCGAGCAGTACTTC. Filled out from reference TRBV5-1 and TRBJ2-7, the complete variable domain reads KAGVTQTPRYLIKTRGQQVTLSCSPISGHRSVSWYQQTPGQGLQFLFEYFSETQRNKGNFPGRFSGRQFSNSRSEMNVSTLELGDSALYLCASSLGLAGKLEQYFGPGTRLTVT.

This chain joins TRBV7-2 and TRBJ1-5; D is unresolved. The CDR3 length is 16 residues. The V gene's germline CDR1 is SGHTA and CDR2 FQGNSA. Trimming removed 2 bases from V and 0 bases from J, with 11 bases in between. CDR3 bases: TGTGCCAGCAGCTTACCCGGCTCGTATAGCAATCAGCCCCAGCATTTT. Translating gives CASSLPGSYSNQPQHF.

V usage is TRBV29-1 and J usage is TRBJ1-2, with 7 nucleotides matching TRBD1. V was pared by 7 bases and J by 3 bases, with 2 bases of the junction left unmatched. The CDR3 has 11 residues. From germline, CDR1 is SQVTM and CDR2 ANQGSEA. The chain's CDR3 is CSAQGDYGYTF. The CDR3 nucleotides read TGCAGCGCCCAGGGGGACTATGGCTACACCTTC.

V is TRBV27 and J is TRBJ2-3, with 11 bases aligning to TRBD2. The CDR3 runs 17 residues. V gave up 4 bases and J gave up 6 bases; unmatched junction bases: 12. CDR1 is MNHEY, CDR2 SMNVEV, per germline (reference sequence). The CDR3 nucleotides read TGTGCCAGCAGTTCCCAGACTAGCGGGGTAGCACGCGATACGCAGTATTTT. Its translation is CASSSQTSGVARDTQYF.

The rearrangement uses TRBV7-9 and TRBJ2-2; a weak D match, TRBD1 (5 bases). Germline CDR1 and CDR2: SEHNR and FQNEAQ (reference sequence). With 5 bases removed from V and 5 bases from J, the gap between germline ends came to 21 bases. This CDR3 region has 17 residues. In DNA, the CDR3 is TGTGCCAGCAGCAGAGCCACCGTGGCAGGGATTACCGGGGAGCTGTTTTTT. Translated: CASSRATVAGITGELFF.

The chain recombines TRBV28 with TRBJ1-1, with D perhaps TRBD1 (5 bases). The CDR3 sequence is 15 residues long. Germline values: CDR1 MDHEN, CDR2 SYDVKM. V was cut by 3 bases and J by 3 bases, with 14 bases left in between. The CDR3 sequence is CASSFVARAYTEAFF. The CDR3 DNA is TGTGCCAGCAGTTTTGTGGCCAGGGCTTACACTGAAGCTTTCTTT.

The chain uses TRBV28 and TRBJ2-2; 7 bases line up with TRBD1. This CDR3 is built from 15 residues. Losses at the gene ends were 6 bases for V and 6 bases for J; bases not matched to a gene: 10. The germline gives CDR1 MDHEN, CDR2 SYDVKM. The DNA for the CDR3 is TGTGCCAGCAGCCGCCACAGGGGTCTGGCCGGGGAGCTGTTTTTT. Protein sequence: CASSRHRGLAGELFF.

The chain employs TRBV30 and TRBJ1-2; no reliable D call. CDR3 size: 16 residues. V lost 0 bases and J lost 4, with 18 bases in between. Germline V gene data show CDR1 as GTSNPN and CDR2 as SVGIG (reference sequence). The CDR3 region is CAWSVLHGSVGYGYTF. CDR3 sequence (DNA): TGTGCCTGGAGTGTACTTCATGGCAGTGTGGGCTATGGCTACACCTTC. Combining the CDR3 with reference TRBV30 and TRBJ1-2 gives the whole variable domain SQTIHQWPATLVQPVGSPLSLECTVEGTSNPNLYWYRQAAGRGLQLLFYSVGIGQISSEVPQNLSASRPQDRQFILSSKKLLLSDSGFYLCAWSVLHGSVGYGYTFGSGTRLTVV.

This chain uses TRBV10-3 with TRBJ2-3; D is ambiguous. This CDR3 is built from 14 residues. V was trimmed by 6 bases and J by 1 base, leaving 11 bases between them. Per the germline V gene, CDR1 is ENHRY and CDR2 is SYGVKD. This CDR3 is CAISLGLGTDTQYF. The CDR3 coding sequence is TGTGCCATCAGCTTAGGTTTGGGCACAGATACGCAGTATTTT.

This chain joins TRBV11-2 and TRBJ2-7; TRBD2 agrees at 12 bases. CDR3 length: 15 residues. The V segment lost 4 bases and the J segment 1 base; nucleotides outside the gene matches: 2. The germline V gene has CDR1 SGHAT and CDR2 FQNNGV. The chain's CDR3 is CASSYGLAGSYEQYF. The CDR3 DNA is TGTGCCAGCAGCTACGGACTAGCGGGGTCCTACGAGCAGTACTTC. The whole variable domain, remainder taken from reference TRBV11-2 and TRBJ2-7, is EAGVAQSPRYKIIEKRQSVAFWCNPISGHATLYWYQQILGQGPKLLIQFQNNGVVDDSQLPKDRFSAERLKGVDSTLKIQPAKLEDSAVYLCASSYGLAGSYEQYFGPGTRLTVT.

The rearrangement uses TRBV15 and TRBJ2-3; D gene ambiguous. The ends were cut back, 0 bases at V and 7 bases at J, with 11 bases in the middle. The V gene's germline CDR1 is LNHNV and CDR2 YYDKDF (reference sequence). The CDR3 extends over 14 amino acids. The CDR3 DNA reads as TGTGCCACCAGCAGAGAGGGCGGCCGCTATACGCAGTATTTT. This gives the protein CATSREGGRYTQYF.

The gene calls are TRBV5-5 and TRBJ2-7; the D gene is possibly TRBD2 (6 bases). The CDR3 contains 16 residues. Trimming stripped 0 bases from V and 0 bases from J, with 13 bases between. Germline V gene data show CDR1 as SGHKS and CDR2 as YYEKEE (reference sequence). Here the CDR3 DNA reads TGTGCCAGCAGCTTGGTTGCGGGGCTAAGCTCCTACGAGCAGTACTTC. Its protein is CASSLVAGLSSYEQYF.

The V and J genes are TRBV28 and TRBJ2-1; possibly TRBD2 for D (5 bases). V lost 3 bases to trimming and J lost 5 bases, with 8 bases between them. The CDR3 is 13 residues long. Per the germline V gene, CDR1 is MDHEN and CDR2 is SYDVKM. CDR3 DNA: TGTGCCAGCAGTTTCGTGCGGGACAATGAGCAGTTCTTC. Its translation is CASSFVRDNEQFF.

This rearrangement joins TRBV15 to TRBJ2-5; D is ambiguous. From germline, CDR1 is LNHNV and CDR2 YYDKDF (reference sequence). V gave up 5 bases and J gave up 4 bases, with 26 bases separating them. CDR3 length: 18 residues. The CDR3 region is CATSGITLVSRLRETQYF. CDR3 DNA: TGTGCCACCAGCGGTATTACCCTTGTTTCGAGACTCAGAGAGACCCAGTACTTC.

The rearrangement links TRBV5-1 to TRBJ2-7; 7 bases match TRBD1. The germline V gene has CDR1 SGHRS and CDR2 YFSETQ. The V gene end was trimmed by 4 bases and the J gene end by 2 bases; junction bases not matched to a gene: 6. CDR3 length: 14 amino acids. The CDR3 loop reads CASSPTGTAYEQYF. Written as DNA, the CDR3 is TGCGCCAGCAGCCCCACCGGGACAGCCTACGAGCAGTACTTC.

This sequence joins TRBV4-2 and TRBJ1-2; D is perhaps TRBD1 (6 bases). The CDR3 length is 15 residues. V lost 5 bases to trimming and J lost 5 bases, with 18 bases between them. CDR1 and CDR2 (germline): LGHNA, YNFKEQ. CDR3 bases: TGTGCCAGCAGCGGACCCCAGGGGTTAGATTATGGCTACACCTTC. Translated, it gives CASSGPQGLDYGYTF.

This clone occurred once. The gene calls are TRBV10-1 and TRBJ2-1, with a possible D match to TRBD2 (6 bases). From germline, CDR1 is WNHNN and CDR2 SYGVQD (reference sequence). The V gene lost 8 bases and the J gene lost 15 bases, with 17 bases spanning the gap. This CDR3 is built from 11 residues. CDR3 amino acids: CASAGPREVFF. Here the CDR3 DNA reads TGCGCCAGCGCCGGCCCTAGGGAGGTGTTCTTC.

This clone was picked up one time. CDR3: CASSVAVDTGELFF. The CDR3 bases are TGTGCCAGCAGCGTAGCAGTGGACACCGGGGAGCTGTTTTTT. This chain links TRBV9 with TRBJ2-2; D unresolved. Between the trimmed V and J ends, which lost 0 bases and 3 bases, there was a span of 6 bases. This CDR3 spans 14 amino acids. Germline V CDR1 and CDR2: SGDLS, YYNGEE.

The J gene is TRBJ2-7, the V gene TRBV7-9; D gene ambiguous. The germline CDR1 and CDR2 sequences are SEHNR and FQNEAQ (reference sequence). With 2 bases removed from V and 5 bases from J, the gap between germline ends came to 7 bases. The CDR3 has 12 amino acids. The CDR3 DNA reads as TGTGCCAGCAGCTTATCCCCCAACGAGCAGTACTTC. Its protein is CASSLSPNEQYF.

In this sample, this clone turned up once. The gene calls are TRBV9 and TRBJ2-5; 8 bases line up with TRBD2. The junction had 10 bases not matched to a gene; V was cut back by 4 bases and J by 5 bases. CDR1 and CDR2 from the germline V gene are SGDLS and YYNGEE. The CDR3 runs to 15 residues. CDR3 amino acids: CASSYGTSTGETQYF. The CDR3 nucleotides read TGTGCCAGCAGCTACGGGACTAGTACGGGGGAGACCCAGTACTTC.

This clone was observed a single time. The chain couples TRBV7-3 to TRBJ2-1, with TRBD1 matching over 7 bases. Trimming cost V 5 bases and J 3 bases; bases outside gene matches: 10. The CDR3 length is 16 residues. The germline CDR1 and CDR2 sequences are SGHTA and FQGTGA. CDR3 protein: CASSPLPRQGYNEQFF. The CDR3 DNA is TGTGCCAGCAGCCCTCTCCCACGACAGGGCTACAATGAGCAGTTCTTC. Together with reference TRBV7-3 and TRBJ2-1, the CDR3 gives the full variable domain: GAGVSQTPSNKVTEKGKYVELRCDPISGHTALYWYRQSLGQGPEFLIYFQGTGAADDSGLPNDRFFAVRPEGSVSTLKIQRTERGDSAVYLCASSPLPRQGYNEQFFGPGTRLTVL.

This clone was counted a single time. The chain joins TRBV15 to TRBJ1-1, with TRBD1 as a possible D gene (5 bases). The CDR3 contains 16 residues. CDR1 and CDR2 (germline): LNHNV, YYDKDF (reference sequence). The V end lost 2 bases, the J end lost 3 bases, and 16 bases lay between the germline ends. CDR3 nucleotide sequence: TGTGCCACCAGCAGACCTCTCGGGGGGAGTCACACTGAAGCTTTCTTT. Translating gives CATSRPLGGSHTEAFF. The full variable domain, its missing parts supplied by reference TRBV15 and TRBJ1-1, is DAMVIQNPRYQVTQFGKPVTLSCSQTLNHNVMYWYQQKSSQAPKLLFHYYDKDFNNEADTPDNFQSRRPNTSFCFLDIRSPGLGDTAMYLCATSRPLGGSHTEAFFGQGTRLTVV.